This T cell receptor beta chain appears in the sequencing data of a study of T cell responses to AZD1222 COVID-19 vaccine. About the study: Analyses pooled second doses at about 4 or about 12 weeks.

Assay: immunoSEQ multiplex PCR; the TCRdb copy retains only in-frame clones and omits some. This table holds 120,000 to 150,000 clones, more than 70% found once. Notes on this clone: Its antigen is not identified.

Overall study findings and caveats: Baseline seropositivity characterized only 5 or 6 AZD1222 recipients. Spike-specific TCR breadth and depth went up after people got two AZD1222 doses.

This sequence was found in an adult in good health. The sample was peripheral blood, taken on day 0 of AZD1222 vaccination.

The CDR3 nucleotides read TGTGCCAGCAGCATTTGGGCTAGCGGGGGGACTTCCTACAATGAGCAGTTCTTC. Protein product: CASSIWASGGTSYNEQFF. This sequence joins TRBV7-2 and TRBJ2-1; 11 nucleotides match TRBD2. The germline V gene encodes CDR1 SGHTA and CDR2 FQGNSA. This CDR3 is built from 18 residues. J was trimmed by 1 base and V by 5 bases; bases with no gene match: 10. Variable domain in full (rest from reference TRBV7-2 and TRBJ2-1): GAGVSQSPSNKVTEKGKDVELRCDPISGHTALYWYRQSLGQGLEFLIYFQGNSAPDKSGLPSDRFSAERTGGSVSTLTIQRTQQEDSAVYLCASSIWASGGTSYNEQFFGPGTRLTVL.